This T cell receptor (beta chain) is from a study of T cells expressing NK-cell markers. Study-wide results and caveats: Whether expanded NKG2C+ T cell clones were HCMV specific stayed uncertain.

Germline CDR1 and CDR2: PRHDT and FYEKMQ (reference sequence). This CDR3 region has 16 residues. Following a re-call of the 5' RACE reads, TCRdb has one entry per CDR3 protein and lacks DNA. Recorded for this sample: more than 90,000 distinct CDR3 sequences. Concerning this clonotype itself: Its antigen remains unknown.

The sample comprised blood T cells: a sorted CD56 or NKG2C T cell subset, CD4+ or CD8+ T cells, or bulk PBMC T cells (not recorded which). The V and J genes are TRBV13 and TRBJ2-3; TCRdb names TRBD2, which stays unverified in the absence of DNA. The TCR sequence derives from a woman between 18 and 69 years old in good health. CDR3 amino acids: CASSSPTSGGTDTQYF.